This T cell receptor (beta chain) was found in a study of T cells in localized non-small cell lung cancer. Findings and caveats of the study: The study found T cell clonality highest in uninvolved adjacent lung, above tumor. There was an association of higher blood T cell density with longer overall survival.

Sequenced by immunoSEQ multiplex PCR; TCRdb stores in-frame clones only, minus some. The sample lists about 41,000 clones, about 88% occurring once. The germline V gene has CDR1 LNHDA and CDR2 SQIVND (reference sequence). The J segment lost 3 bases and the V segment lost 6 bases, leaving 9 bases of the junction unmatched. The CDR3 length is 16 residues. In regard to this clone: What it binds is not known.

The chain has TRBV19 and TRBJ2-2; 8 bases map to TRBD1. The TCR originated in an older female donor with stage I squamous cell lung carcinoma. The source material was peripheral blood, sampled before any cancer treatment. As DNA, the CDR3 is TGTGCCAGTAGGACCCAGGGGGCAGTCGACACCGGGGAGCTGTTTTTT. It encodes CASRTQGAVDTGELFF.